This T cell receptor beta chain was recovered during a study of cytomegalovirus exposure and HLA in healthy donors. Study-wide points: CMV serostatus was the sole immune exposure data available. Associated with cytomegalovirus, according to the listing, were around 160 TCR beta chains. Judged likely to be a sequencing artifact was a cluster of highly shared sequence variants. For TCR beta chains, V- and J-gene trimming was later linked to a missense DCLRE1C variant.

Germline lookup yields CDR1 LNHDA and CDR2 SQIVND (reference sequence). The CDR3 extends over 17 amino acids. V lost 5 bases to trimming and J lost 2 bases; unmatched junction nucleotides: 15. About this clone: Antigen unknown.

Primers: 60 Vbeta forward and 13 Jbeta reverse. Using immunoSEQ multiplex PCR, the repertoire was profiled, and TCRdb retains in-frame clones only, with some absent. The sample shows about 130,000 clones, around 85% of them seen only once. V gene TRBV19 combines with J gene TRBJ2-7; 7 bases agree with TRBD1. Material: PBMCs. The receptor was derived from a woman aged 25-40 years in good health and CMV-seropositive. The CDR3: CASSPGTASFSTYEQYF. The CDR3 nucleotides read TGTGCCAGTAGTCCCGGGACAGCCTCCTTTTCAACCTACGAGCAGTACTTC. The entire variable domain, with the rest obtained from reference TRBV19 and TRBJ2-7, is as follows: DGGITQSPKYLFRKEGQNVTLSCEQNLNHDAMYWYRQDPGQGLRLIYYSQIVNDFQKGDIAEGYSVSREKKESFPLTVTSAQKNPTAFYLCASSPGTASFSTYEQYFGPGTRLTVT.